This TCR beta chain originates from a study of ipilimumab plus nivolumab after autologous stem cell transplantation. Study-wide context: Typical patient got a handful of ipilimumab doses and about eight nivolumab doses (median).

General study findings and limits: TCR repertoire, Treg phenotype and gut microbiota reportedly support more study of this approach.

Repertoires were generated with immunoSEQ multiplex PCR, while TCRdb's copy carries only in-frame clones and drops some. The sample consists of 40,000 to 45,000 clones, over 90% of them appearing once. The germline V gene encodes CDR1 SEHNR and CDR2 FQNEAQ (reference sequence). The junction had 9 bases not matched to a gene; V was cut back by 5 bases and J by 4 bases. The CDR3 has 15 residues. As concerns this clone: Its antigen is unidentified.

V is TRBV7-9 and J is TRBJ2-5, with TRBD1 matching over 8 bases. This clonotype was sampled from a male donor with multiple myeloma. This sample comprised PBMCs, obtained in a trial of ipilimumab plus nivolumab as post-transplant consolidation. CDR3 nucleotide sequence: TGTGCCAGCAGCCCCGGGACAGGACGATCAGAGACCCAGTACTTC. Residues: CASSPGTGRSETQYF.